This T cell receptor beta chain derives from a study of T cell repertoires in cytomegalovirus infection. On the study more broadly: The study used recently identified HLA-C-restricted and well-studied HLA-B-restricted CMV epitopes. It was the public TCR beta signatures that indicated both CMV infection and matching HLA type. General study findings and limits: There were HLA-C-restricted CMV-specific TCR beta clonotypes dominating the ex vivo response.

The CDR3 covers 12 residues. CDR1 is LGHNT and CDR2 is FRNRAP in the germline V gene. V dropped 1 base and J dropped 4 bases, with 4 bases sitting between them. From the reads, TCRdb called clonotypes with MiXCR, one entry per CDR3 protein. The sample holds approximately 990,000 distinct CDR3 sequences; 31% are singletons and the top ten take around an eighth. Concerning this clonotype itself: Its cognate antigen is unknown.

The receptor was isolated from a human donor in good health (CMV status not recorded). Some clones in this sample may be carry-over from other donors' samples. The V and J genes are TRBV12-5 and TRBJ1-1; D not resolved. The input for sequencing was cultured CD8+ T cells from PBMCs, taken from culture after CMV antigen stimulation. The CDR3 sequence is CASGLGITEAFF. The CDR3, as DNA: TGTGCTAGTGGTTTGGGAATCACTGAAGCTTTCTTT.